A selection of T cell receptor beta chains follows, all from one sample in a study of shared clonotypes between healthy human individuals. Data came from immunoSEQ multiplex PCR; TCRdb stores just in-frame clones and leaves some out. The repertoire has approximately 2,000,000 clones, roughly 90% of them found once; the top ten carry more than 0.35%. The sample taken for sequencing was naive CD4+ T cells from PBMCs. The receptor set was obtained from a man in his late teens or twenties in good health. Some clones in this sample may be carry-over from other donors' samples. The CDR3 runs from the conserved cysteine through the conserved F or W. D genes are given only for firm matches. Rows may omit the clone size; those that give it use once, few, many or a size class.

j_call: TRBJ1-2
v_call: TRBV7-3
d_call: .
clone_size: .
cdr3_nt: TGTGCCAGCAGCTTTAGGGAGGTGGGGCAGGGCGACTATGGCTACACCTTC
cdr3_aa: CASSFREVGQGDYGYTF

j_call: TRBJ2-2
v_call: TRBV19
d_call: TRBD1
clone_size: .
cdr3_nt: TGTGCCAGTAGTGGACAGGTTTGGACCGGGGAGCTGTTTTTT
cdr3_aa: CASSGQVWTGELFF

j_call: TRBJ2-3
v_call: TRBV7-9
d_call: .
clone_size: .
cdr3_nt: TGTGCCAGCAGCTTAGTTCAGAGCACAGATACGCAGTATTTT
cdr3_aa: CASSLVQSTDTQYF

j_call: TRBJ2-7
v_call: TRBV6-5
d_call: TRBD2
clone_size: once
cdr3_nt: TGTGCCAGCCAAGCGGGAGCTCGCTACGAGCAGTACTTC
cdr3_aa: CASQAGARYEQYF

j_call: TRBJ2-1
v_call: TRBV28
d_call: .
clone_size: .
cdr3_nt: TGTGCCAGCAGTTTAACAATCTCAGTGTCAGAGTGGGAATACAATGAGCAGTTCTTC
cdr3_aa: CASSLTISVSEWEYNEQFF

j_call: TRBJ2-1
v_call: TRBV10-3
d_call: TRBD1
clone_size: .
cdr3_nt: TGTGCCATCGGAGAGGGACAGGTGGGTGAGCAGTTCTTC
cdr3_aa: CAIGEGQVGEQFF

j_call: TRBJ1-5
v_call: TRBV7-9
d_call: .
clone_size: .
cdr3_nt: TGTGCCAGCAGCCGGGACGGCGGCTTCAATCAGCCCCAGCATTTT
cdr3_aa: CASSRDGGFNQPQHF

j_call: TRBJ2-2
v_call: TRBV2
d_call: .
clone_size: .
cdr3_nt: TGTGCCAGCAGTGTAACAGGGCGAGCCGGGGAGCTGTTTTTT
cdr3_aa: CASSVTGRAGELFF

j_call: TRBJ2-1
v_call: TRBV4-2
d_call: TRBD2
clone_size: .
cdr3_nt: TGTGCCAGCAGCCAAGAGGCTAGCGGGATGGATTACAATGAGCAGTTCTTC
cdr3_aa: CASSQEASGMDYNEQFF

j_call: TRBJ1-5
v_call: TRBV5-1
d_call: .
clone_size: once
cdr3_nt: TGCGCCAGCAGCTTGGAGGGGGTCGGCAATCAGCCCCAGCATTTT
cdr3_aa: CASSLEGVGNQPQHF

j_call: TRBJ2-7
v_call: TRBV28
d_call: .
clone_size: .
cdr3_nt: TGTGCCAGCAGCCCCCAGACCGGGACAAGTACTTACGAGCAGTACTTC
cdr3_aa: CASSPQTGTSTYEQYF

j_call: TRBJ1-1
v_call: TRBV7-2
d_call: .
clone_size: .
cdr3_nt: TGTGCCAGCAGCTCCGGGGGGGGCACTGAAGCTTTCTTT
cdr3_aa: CASSSGGGTEAFF

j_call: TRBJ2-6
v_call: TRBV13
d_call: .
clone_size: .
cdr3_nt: TGTGCCAGCAGCTTAGGCCGGTGGACGACCTCCTCTGGGGCCAACGTCCTGACTTTC
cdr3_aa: CASSLGRWTTSSGANVLTF

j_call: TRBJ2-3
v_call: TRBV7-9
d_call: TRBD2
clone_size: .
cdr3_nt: TGTGCCAGCAGCCAGGGACTAGCGGCTAGCACAGATACGCAGTATTTT
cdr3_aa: CASSQGLAASTDTQYF

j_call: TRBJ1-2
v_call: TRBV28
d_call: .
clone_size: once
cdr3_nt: TGTGCCAGCAGCGTGAGTGGGTATGGCTACACCTTC
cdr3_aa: CASSVSGYGYTF

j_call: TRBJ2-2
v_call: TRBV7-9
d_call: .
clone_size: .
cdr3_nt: TGTGCCAGCAGCTTAGTGGCGGTCGGGGAGCTGTTTTTT
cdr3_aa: CASSLVAVGELFF

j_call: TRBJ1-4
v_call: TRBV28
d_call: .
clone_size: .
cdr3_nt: TGTGCCAGCACTGAAACTGAGGCAACTAATGAAAAACTGTTTTTT
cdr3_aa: CASTETEATNEKLFF

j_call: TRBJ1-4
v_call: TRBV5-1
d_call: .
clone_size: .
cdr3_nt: TGCGCCAGCAGCTTGCCAGGGCGTAATGAAAAACTGTTTTTT
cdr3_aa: CASSLPGRNEKLFF

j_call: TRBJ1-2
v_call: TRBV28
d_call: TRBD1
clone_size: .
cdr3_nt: TGTGCCAGCAGTCGGGACAGCAACTATGGCTACACCTTC
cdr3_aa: CASSRDSNYGYTF

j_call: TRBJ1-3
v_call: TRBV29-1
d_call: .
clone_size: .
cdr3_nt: TGCAGCGTTGCAACCCTCTCTGGAAACACCATATATTTT
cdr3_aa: CSVATLSGNTIYF

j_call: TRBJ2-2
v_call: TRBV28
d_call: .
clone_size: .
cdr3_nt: TGTGCCAGCAGACCCTCCAGGGATCACGGGGAGCTGTTTTTT
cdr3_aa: CASRPSRDHGELFF

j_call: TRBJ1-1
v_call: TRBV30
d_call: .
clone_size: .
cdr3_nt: .
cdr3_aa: CAWSVFLSTEAFF

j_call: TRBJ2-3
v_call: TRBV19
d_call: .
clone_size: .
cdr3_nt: TGTGCCAGTAGCCTACGGGGGCGCGGCACAGATACGCAGTATTTT
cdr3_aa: CASSLRGRGTDTQYF

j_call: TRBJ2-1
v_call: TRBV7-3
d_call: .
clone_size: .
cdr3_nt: TGTGCCAGCAGCTCCACCCCGCAACAGGGACTCAATGAGCAGTTCTTC
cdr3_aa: CASSSTPQQGLNEQFF

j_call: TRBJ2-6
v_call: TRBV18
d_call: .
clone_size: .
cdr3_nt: TGTGCCAGCTCACCACACCAATTACTAGACTCTGGGGCCAACGTCCTGACTTTC
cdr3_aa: CASSPHQLLDSGANVLTF

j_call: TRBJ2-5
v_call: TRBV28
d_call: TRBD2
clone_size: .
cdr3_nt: TGTGCCAGCAGTTTATGGTCCGGGACTAGCGTCCGAGGGGAGACCCAGTACTTC
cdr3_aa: CASSLWSGTSVRGETQYF

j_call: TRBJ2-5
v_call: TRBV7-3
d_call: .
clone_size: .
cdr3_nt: TGTGCCAGCAGACGGACCGAGACGGAGACCCAGTACTTC
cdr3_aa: CASRRTETETQYF

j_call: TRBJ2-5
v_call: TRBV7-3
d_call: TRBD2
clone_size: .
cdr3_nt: TGTGCCAGCAGCAGGACTAGCGGGAGCGAGACCCAGTACTTC
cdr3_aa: CASSRTSGSETQYF

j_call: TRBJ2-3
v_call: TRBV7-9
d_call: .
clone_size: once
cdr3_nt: TGTGCCAGCAGCTTGTTTGGCACAATCACAGATACGCAGTATTTT
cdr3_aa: CASSLFGTITDTQYF

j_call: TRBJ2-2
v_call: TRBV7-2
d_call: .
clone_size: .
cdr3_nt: TGTGCCAGCAGCTTGGGCAGGAGTTCCACCGGGGAGCTGTTTTTT
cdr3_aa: CASSLGRSSTGELFF

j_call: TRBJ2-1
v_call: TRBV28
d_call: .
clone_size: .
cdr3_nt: TGTGCCAGCAGTTCCGCTTTCCGAGCGCAGAGCTCCTACAATGAGCAGTTCTTC
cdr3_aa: CASSSAFRAQSSYNEQFF